This T cell receptor beta chain stems from a study of T cells after yellow fever vaccination. General study points: Clonotypes found in both CD4 and CD8 compartments made up a small share. The secondary response peaked faster, at day 5 versus 15, but was weaker. Reappearance after the booster was observed for most primary-vaccination clones (about 95% CD4, more than 70% CD8).

V was pared by 3 bases and J by 7 bases, with 18 bases between. CDR3 length: 15 residues. Germline assignment: CDR1 LGHNA and CDR2 YSLEER. TCRdb redid the calling of the 5' RACE reads with MiXCR, one entry per CDR3 protein. The sample records about 580,000 distinct CDR3 sequences, around 16% being singletons. With respect to this clonotype: Its specificity is not known.

The sample here was PBMCs, taken 4 to 6 days after the first yellow fever vaccination. The chain couples TRBV4-3 to TRBJ1-2; D gene unclear. The sequence was collected from a man younger than 35 who received the YFV17D yellow fever vaccine. The CDR3 protein is CASSHLSRMKGGYTF. The CDR3 nucleotides read TGCGCCAGCAGCCACCTATCGCGGATGAAGGGTGGCTACACCTTC.